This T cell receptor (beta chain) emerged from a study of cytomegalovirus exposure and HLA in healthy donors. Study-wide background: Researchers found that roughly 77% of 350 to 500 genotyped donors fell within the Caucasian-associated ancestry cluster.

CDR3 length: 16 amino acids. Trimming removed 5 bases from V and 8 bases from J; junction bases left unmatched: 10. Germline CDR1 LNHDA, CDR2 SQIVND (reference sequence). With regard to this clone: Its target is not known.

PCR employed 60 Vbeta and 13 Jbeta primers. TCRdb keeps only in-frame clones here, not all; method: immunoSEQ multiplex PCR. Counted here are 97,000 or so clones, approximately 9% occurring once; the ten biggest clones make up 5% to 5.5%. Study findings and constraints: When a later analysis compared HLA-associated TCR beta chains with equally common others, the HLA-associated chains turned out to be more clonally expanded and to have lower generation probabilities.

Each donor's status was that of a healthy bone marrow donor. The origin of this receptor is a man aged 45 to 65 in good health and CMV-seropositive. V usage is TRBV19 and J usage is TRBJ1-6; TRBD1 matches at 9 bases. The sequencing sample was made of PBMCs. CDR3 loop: CASSLLPDRGDSPLHF. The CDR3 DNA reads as TGTGCCAGTAGTTTACTACCGGACAGGGGCGATTCACCCCTCCACTTT.